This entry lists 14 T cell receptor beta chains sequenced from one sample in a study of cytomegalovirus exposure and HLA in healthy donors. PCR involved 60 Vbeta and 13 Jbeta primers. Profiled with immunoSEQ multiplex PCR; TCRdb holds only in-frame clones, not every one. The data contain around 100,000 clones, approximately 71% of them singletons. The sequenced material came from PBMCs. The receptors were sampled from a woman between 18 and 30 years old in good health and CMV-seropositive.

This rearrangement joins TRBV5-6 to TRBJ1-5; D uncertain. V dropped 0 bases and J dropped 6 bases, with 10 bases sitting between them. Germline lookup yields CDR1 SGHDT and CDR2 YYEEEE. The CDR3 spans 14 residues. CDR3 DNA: TGTGCCAGCAGCTTGGGTCTGAGTTCTCAGCCCCAGCATTTT. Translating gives CASSLGLSSQPQHF.

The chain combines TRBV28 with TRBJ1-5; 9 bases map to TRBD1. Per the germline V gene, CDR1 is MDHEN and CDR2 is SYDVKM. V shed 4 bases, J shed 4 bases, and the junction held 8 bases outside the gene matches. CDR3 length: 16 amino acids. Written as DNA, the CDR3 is TGTGCCAGCAGTTCGCCCGACAGGGGGTCTAATCAGCCCCAGCATTTT. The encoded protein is CASSSPDRGSNQPQHF.

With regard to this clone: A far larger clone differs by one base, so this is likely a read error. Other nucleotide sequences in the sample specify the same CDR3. The CDR3 here is CASSFGTGRTDTQYF. For the CDR3, the DNA is TGTGCCAGCAGCTTTGGGACAGGGCGGACAGATACGCAGTATTTT. The chain employs TRBV7-8 and TRBJ2-3; 9 bases match TRBD1. The CDR3 has 15 residues. J was trimmed by 3 bases and V by 3 bases; bases with no gene match: 4. From germline, CDR1 is SGHVS and CDR2 FQNEAQ.

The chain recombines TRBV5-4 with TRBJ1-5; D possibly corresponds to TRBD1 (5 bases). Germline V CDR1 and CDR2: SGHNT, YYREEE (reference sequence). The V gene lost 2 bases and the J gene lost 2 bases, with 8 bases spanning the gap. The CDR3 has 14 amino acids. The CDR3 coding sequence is TGTGCCAGCAGCTTATCGGGGGGCAATCAGCCCCAGCATTTT. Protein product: CASSLSGGNQPQHF.

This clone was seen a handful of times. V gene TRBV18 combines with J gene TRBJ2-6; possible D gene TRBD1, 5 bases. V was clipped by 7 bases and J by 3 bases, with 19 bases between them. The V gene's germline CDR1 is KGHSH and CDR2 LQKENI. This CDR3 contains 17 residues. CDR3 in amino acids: CASLDPYRTGGANVLTF. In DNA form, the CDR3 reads TGTGCCAGCTTAGACCCCTACAGGACGGGTGGGGCCAACGTCCTGACTTTC.

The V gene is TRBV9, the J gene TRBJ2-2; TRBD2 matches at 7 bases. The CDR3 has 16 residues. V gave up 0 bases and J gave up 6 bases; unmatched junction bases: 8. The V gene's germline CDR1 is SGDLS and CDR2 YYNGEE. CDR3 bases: TGTGCCAGCAGCGTAGGTAGCGGGCCATCCGCCGGGGAGCTGTTTTTT. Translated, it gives CASSVGSGPSAGELFF.

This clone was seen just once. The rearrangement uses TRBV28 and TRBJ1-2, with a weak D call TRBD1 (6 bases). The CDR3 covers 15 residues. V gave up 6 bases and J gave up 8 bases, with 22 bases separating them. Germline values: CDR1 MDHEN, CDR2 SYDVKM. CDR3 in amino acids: CASSPSPRGLEGYTF. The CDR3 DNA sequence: TGTGCCAGCAGCCCTTCCCCGCGGGGGCTTGAAGGCTACACCTTC.

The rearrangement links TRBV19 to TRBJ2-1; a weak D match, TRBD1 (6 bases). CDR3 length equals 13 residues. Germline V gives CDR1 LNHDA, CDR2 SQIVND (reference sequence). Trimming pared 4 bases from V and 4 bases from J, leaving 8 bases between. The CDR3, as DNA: TGTGCCAGTAGTACCGGACAGTACAATGAGCAGTTCTTC. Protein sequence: CASSTGQYNEQFF.

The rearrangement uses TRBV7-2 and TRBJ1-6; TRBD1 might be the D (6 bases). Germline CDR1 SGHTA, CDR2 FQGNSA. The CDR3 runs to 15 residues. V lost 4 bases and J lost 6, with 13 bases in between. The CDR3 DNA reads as TGTGCCAGCAGCTACCTGGGGGGGGCTAATTCACCCCTCCACTTT. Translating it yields CASSYLGGANSPLHF. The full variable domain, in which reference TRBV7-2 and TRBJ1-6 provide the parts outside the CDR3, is GAGVSQSPSNKVTEKGKDVELRCDPISGHTALYWYRQSLGQGLEFLIYFQGNSAPDKSGLPSDRFSAERTGGSVSTLTIQRTQQEDSAVYLCASSYLGGANSPLHFGNGTRLTVT.

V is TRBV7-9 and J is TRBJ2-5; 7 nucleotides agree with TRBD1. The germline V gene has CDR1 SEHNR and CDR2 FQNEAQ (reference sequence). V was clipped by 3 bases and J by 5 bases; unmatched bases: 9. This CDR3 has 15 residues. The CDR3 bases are TGTGCCAGCAGCTTGGAAAGGGGGCTATGGGAGACCCAGTACTTC. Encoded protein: CASSLERGLWETQYF.

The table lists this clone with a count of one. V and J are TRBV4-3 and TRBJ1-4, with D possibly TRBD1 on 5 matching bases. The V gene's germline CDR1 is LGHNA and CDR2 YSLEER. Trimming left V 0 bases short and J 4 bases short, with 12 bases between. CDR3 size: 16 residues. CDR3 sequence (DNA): TGCGCCAGCAGCCAAGATTATGCAGGGAATAATGAAAAACTGTTTTTT. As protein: CASSQDYAGNNEKLFF.

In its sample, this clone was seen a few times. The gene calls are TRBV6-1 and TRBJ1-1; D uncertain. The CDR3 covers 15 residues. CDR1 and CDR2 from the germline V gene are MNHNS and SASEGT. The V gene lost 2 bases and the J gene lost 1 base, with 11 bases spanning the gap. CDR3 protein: CASSEYSGQNTEAFF. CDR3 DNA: TGTGCCAGCAGTGAATATTCGGGTCAGAACACTGAAGCTTTCTTT.

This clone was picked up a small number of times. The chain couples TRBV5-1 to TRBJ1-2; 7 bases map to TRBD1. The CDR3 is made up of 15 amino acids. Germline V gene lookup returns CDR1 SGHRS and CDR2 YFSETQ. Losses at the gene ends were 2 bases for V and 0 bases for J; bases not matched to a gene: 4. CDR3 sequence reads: CASSFRDSPNYGYTF. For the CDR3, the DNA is TGCGCCAGCAGCTTCCGGGACAGTCCTAACTATGGCTACACCTTC.

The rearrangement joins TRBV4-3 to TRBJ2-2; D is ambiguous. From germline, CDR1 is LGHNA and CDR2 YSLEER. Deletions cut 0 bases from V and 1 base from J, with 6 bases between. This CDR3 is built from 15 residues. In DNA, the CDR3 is TGCGCCAGCAGCCAAGATCGGAGGAACACCGGGGAGCTGTTTTTT. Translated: CASSQDRRNTGELFF.